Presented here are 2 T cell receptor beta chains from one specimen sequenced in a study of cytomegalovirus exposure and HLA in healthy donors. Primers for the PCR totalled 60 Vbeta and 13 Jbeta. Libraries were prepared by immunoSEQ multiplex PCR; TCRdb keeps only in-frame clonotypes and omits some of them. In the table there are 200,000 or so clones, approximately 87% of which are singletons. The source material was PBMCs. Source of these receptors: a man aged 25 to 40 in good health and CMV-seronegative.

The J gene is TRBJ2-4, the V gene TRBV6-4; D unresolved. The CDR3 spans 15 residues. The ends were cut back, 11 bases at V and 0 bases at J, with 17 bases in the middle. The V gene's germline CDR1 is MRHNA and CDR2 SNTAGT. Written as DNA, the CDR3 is TGTGCCGCCCAGTTAACGCGGTTAGCCAAAAACATTCAGTACTTC. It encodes CAAQLTRLAKNIQYF.

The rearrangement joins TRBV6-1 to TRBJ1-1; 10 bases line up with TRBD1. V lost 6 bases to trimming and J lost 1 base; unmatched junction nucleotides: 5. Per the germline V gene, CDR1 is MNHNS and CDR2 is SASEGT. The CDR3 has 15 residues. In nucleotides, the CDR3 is TGTGCCAGCAGGACAGGGGGCGGGGGGAACACTGAAGCTTTCTTT. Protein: CASRTGGGGNTEAFF.